These T cell receptor beta chains were read from a single sample in a study of beta chain features in type 1 diabetes. Repertoires were generated with immunoSEQ multiplex PCR, while TCRdb's copy carries only in-frame clones and drops some. The data contain about 340,000 clones, around 8% of them singletons. The sample comprised central memory CD4+ T cells from blood. Source of these receptors: a woman under 30 in good health. The CDR3 runs from the conserved cysteine through the conserved F or W. A D gene is named only where the DNA matches it firmly. Clone size is not always given. Where it is, it says once, few, many or a class for expanded clones.

size | D | J | V | DNA | CDR3
few | - | TRBJ1-2 | TRBV28 | TGTGCCAGCAGCCCCCGCGGGAGACCTCTTACCTATGGCTACACCTTC | CASSPRGRPLTYGYTF
few | - | TRBJ2-1 | TRBV5-5 | TGTGCCAGCAGCTTCTCAGGGGATTTTATCAATGAGCAGTTCTTC | CASSFSGDFINEQFF
- | TRBD2 | TRBJ2-1 | TRBV27 | TGTGCCAGCAGTTTCGGCGGGGCGGGAGGTGAGCAGTTCTTC | CASSFGGAGGEQFF
- | TRBD2 | TRBJ2-5 | TRBV11-2 | TGTGCCAGCAGCTTAATAGCGGGAGGGTACCAAGAGACCCAGTACTTC | CASSLIAGGYQETQYF
- | - | TRBJ1-1 | TRBV4-3 | TGCGCCAGCAGCCAAGAGTACCCGGGGGAAGCTTTCTTT | CASSQEYPGEAFF
few | - | TRBJ2-1 | TRBV5-1 | TGCGCCAGCAGCTTGGGTGGGGGACCGACGGACAATGAGCAGTTCTTC | CASSLGGGPTDNEQFF
many | TRBD1 | TRBJ1-2 | TRBV10-3 | TGTGCCATCAGTGCTCAACAGCCAGGGACAGGCCGTGGCTACACCTTC | CAISAQQPGTGRGYTF
- | - | TRBJ2-5 | TRBV19 | TGTGCCAGTAAGGTTTGGGGGCAAGAGACCCAGTACTTC | CASKVWGQETQYF
- | - | TRBJ2-4 | TRBV28 | TGTGCCAGCAGTGCATCAGGGCGGGACAAAAACATTCAGTACTTC | CASSASGRDKNIQYF
many | TRBD2 | TRBJ2-1 | TRBV7-9 | TGTGCCAGCAGCCAACAACTAGCGGGAGACAATGAGCAGTTCTTC | CASSQQLAGDNEQFF
- | TRBD1 | TRBJ2-1 | TRBV7-2 | TGTGCCAGCAGCTCCGGACAGGGGGGGAATGAGCAGTTCTTC | CASSSGQGGNEQFF
few | - | TRBJ2-3 | TRBV4-2 | TGTGCCAGCAGCCCAGGGACCCCCGATACGCAGTATTTT | CASSPGTPDTQYF
- | TRBD2 | TRBJ2-1 | TRBV19 | TGTGCCAGTTCACACGGGACTAGCGGGAGGGTAGAGCAGTTCTTC | CASSHGTSGRVEQFF
- | TRBD1 | TRBJ2-7 | TRBV10-3 | TGTGCCATCGGTGGACAGGGCTCCTACGAGCAGTACTTC | CAIGGQGSYEQYF
- | - | TRBJ1-4 | TRBV4-3 | TGCGCCAGCAGCCACGGGCAGTTTAATGAAAAACTGTTTTTT | CASSHGQFNEKLFF
few | - | TRBJ1-2 | TRBV6-5 | TGTGCCAGCAGTTATCGTCGGGGTTTTGGGTATGGCTACACCTTC | CASSYRRGFGYGYTF
- | - | TRBJ1-1 | TRBV11-2 | TGTGCCAGCAGCCTTGGGCCGAACACTGAAGCTTTCTTT | CASSLGPNTEAFF
- | TRBD1 | TRBJ2-3 | TRBV2 | TGTGCCAGCAGCGACAGGGCTAGCACAGATACGCAGTATTTT | CASSDRASTDTQYF
- | - | TRBJ2-1 | TRBV20-1 | TGCAGTGCTGCACAGGGCAATGAGCAGTTCTTC | CSAAQGNEQFF
- | TRBD1 | TRBJ2-5 | TRBV10-3 | TGTGCCATGAGACAGGGGGCAGGGGAGACCCAGTACTTC | CAMRQGAGETQYF
- | - | TRBJ2-1 | TRBV25-1 | TGTGCCAGCAGTAGGGGGGGGAATGAGCAGTTCTTC | CASSRGGNEQFF
few | - | TRBJ1-1 | TRBV18 | TGTGCCAGCTCACCACTCTGGGGGAACACTGAAGCTTTCTTT | CASSPLWGNTEAFF
few | - | TRBJ2-6 | TRBV2 | TGTGCCAGCAGTCCAACTCGCTCTGGGGCCAACGTCCTGACTTTC | CASSPTRSGANVLTF
- | - | TRBJ2-1 | TRBV5-6 | TGTGCCAGCAGCCAAGGTGATGAGCAGTTCTTC | CASSQGDEQFF
few | - | TRBJ2-2 | TRBV5-1 | TGCGCCAGCACCACCGGGGGCGCGGTCGGGGAGCTGTTTTTT | CASTTGGAVGELFF
few | - | TRBJ2-3 | TRBV4-1 | TGCGCCAGCAGCCCAGACTCCAATACCCAGAATACGCAGTATTTT | CASSPDSNTQNTQYF
- | - | TRBJ2-5 | TRBV7-8 | TGTGCCAGCAGCCGTGGGGAGACCCAGTACTTC | CASSRGETQYF
few | TRBD1 | TRBJ2-4 | TRBV10-1 | TGCGCCAGCAGTGGGTACAGGGGCGACATTCAGTACTTC | CASSGYRGDIQYF
few | - | TRBJ2-3 | TRBV2 | TGTGCCAGCAGTGAATCAACAGTCACAGATACGCAGTATTTT | CASSESTVTDTQYF
- | - | TRBJ2-2 | TRBV15 | TGTGCCACCAGCAGAGATAGGGGAAACACCGGGGAGCTGTTTTTT | CATSRDRGNTGELFF
- | - | TRBJ2-2 | TRBV5-4 | TGTGCCAGCAGCTTTTCTCGGGGAAACACCGGGGAGCTGTTTTTT | CASSFSRGNTGELFF
few | - | TRBJ2-7 | TRBV6-6 | TGTGCCAGCAGTTACGGGTTCGGCGAGCAGTACTTC | CASSYGFGEQYF
many | - | TRBJ1-4 | TRBV6-5 | TGTGCCAGCAGTTACTCGGGCCCAGGGGATGAAAAACTGTTTTTT | CASSYSGPGDEKLFF
- | - | TRBJ2-2 | TRBV27 | TGTGCCAGCAGTCTGGTGGGACGCTACACCGGGGAGCTGTTTTTT | CASSLVGRYTGELFF
few | - | TRBJ1-2 | TRBV18 | TGTGCCAGCTCCCATGACAGCAACTATGGCTACACCTTC | CASSHDSNYGYTF
few | - | TRBJ1-2 | TRBV21-1 | TGTGCCAGCAGCACCCGGACAGGGCGCGCGTTCTATGGCTACACCTTC | CASSTRTGRAFYGYTF
- | - | TRBJ2-5 | TRBV2 | TGTGCCAGCAGGGAAGCCCCACTTGAGACCCAGTACTTC | CASREAPLETQYF
- | - | TRBJ2-3 | TRBV7-3 | TGTGCCAGCAGCTTACAACCAATGGGGCATACGCAGTATTTT | CASSLQPMGHTQYF
many | - | TRBJ1-4 | TRBV2 | TGTGCCAGCCGTACGCAGGGAAATGAAAAACTGTTTTTT | CASRTQGNEKLFF
few | - | TRBJ1-5 | TRBV2 | TGTGCCAGCAGTGTGACAGGCGGGGGTCAGCCCCAGCATTTT | CASSVTGGGQPQHF
once | - | TRBJ1-4 | TRBV6-4 | TGTGCCAGCAGTGCCTCAGGGATACCTAATGAAAAACTGTTTTTT | CASSASGIPNEKLFF
few | TRBD2 | TRBJ2-3 | TRBV28 | TGTGCCAGCAGCCCGGTCAGGGCTAGCGGGGCGGATACGCAGTATTTT | CASSPVRASGADTQYF
few | - | TRBJ2-3 | TRBV10-3 | TGTGCCATCAGCGCCCGCGGCGAGTCAGATACGCAGTATTTT | CAISARGESDTQYF
few | - | TRBJ2-2 | TRBV11-2 | TGTGCCAGCAGCTCCTCTACGAACACCGGGGAGCTGTTTTTT | CASSSSTNTGELFF
few | - | TRBJ1-5 | TRBV5-6 | TGTGCCAGCAGCTTGGTTTCGGGGGATCAGCCCCAGCATTTT | CASSLVSGDQPQHF
few | - | TRBJ1-3 | TRBV6-5 | TGTGCCAGCAGCACAGGGTTTGGAAACACCATATATTTT | CASSTGFGNTIYF
- | - | TRBJ2-7 | TRBV6-6 | TGTGCCAGCAGTTACTCTTGGGACACGGCGGCCGAGCAGTACTTC | CASSYSWDTAAEQYF
- | TRBD1 | TRBJ1-2 | TRBV28 | TGTGCCAGCAGAGGACAGGGGGCCTTTCGAGGCTACACCTTC | CASRGQGAFRGYTF